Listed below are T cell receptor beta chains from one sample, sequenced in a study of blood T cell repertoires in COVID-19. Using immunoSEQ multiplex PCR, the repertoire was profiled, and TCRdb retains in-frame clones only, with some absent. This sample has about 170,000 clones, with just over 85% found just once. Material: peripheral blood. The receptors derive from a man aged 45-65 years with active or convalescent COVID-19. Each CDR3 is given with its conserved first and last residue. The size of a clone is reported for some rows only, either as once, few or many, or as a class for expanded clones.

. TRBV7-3 CASSRGGAGSKAFF
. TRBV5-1 CASSSDTVAAAFF
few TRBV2 CASSEDRDTQYF
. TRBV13 CASSDRGPNTEAFF
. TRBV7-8 CASSFVGGSYNEQFF
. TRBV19 CASSPTSGGAAPYEQYF
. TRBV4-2 CASSLFPDRGETQYF
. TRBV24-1 CATSDSDRYYGYTF
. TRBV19 CASSSWGPSNYGYTF
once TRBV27 CASSLIQGIYNEQFF
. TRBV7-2 CASSKREMYEQYF
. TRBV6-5 CASRGQWNTGELFF
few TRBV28 CASSFFGTGSNYGYTF
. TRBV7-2 CASSLGAGGLNEQYF
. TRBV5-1 CASSRAGTGTNYGYTF
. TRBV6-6 CASSHGRGVIYEQYF
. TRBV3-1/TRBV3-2 CASSQDLGQGAQPQHF
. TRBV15 CATSRAGTWGNQPQHF
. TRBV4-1 CASSQVPPSGGRTDTQYF
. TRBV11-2 CASSLAGLPVYTF
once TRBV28 CASLGDGQPQHF
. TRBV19 CASSHGTLEQYF
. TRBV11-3 CASSLVLSGQGRGYTF
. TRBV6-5 CASSPGTNSPLHF
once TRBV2 CASPEPEERGGKETQYF
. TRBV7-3 CASSGREYNEQFF
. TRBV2 CASCTSGEVREQFF
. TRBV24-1 CATSSTGSGETQYF
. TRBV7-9 CASSPDSRRTEAFF
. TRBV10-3 CAITSFRSGGISGANVLTF
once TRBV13 CASSSWTGERTEAFF
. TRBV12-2 CASRLVQLNTEAFF
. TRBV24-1 CATSGTGFGANVLTF
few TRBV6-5 CASTSRGPESPLHF
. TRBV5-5 CASSNIRDRGLWEQYF
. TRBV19 CASSIMEGTEAFF
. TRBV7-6 CASEGVEAFF
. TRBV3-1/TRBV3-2 CASSQDFGGSYEQYF
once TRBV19 CASSIEAGAPDTQYF
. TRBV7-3 CASSPTSGRARPDTQYF
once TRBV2 CASSEAASGSGEQFF
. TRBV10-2 CASRGQGTYNSPLHF
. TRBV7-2 CASSLYTLPTDTQYF